The entry that follows covers one T cell receptor beta chain sequence. Only in-frame clones appear in the TCRdb table, and some are missing; sequencing was by immunoSEQ multiplex PCR. The sample lists roughly 330,000 clones; about 85% were seen once. Trimming at V came to 5 bases and at J to 9 bases, leaving 4 bases not matched to a gene. This CDR3 comprises 13 residues. Germline V gene data show CDR1 as GTSNPN and CDR2 as SVGIG (reference sequence). These data come from a study of blood T cell repertoires in COVID-19. On the study more broadly: Nucleic acid was either cDNA or gDNA, and it came from T cells, B-cell-depleted T cells, or PBMCs.

The V call is TRBV30, the J call TRBJ1-6; 10 bases fit TRBD1. The receptor was isolated from a woman in her 30s who had recovered from COVID-19. Sample: PBMCs or T cells enriched from blood (not recorded which). The CDR3 protein is CAWAGQGVSPLHF. CDR3 nucleotides: TGTGCCTGGGCCGGACAGGGGGTTTCACCCCTCCACTTT. The full variable domain, with the rest looked up from reference TRBV30 and TRBJ1-6, is SQTIHQWPATLVQPVGSPLSLECTVEGTSNPNLYWYRQAAGRGLQLLFYSVGIGQISSEVPQNLSASRPQDRQFILSSKKLLLSDSGFYLCAWAGQGVSPLHFGNGTRLTVT.